This is a list of T cell receptor beta chains from one sample in a study of T cells after yellow fever vaccination. In TCRdb, the 5' RACE reads were re-called with MiXCR into one record per CDR3 protein. The sample has tens of thousands of distinct CDR3 sequences; 6.6% are singletons. This specimen consisted of CD8+ T cells not binding an NS4B(214-222) dextramer, sorted from PBMCs, obtained around 45 days after the first yellow fever vaccination. Source of these receptors: a young man who received the YFV17D yellow fever vaccine. CDR3s include the opening cysteine and the closing phenylalanine or tryptophan. Fields, in order: clone size, J gene, D gene, V gene, CDR3 DNA, CDR3 protein. A D gene is named only where the DNA matches it firmly. Some rows mark clone size as missing; the rest say once, few, many or name a class of expanded clone.

NA,TRBJ2-4,NA,TRBV6-1,TGTGCCAGCAGTGAAGCGGTGTGGGATGGCAAAAACATTCAGTACTTC,CASSEAVWDGKNIQYF
few,TRBJ1-5,NA,TRBV6-2/TRBV6-3,TGTGCCAGCAGTTACGCAGGGAGCCAGCCCCAGCATTTT,CASSYAGSQPQHF
many,TRBJ2-4,NA,TRBV28,TGTGCCAGCACCACCTGGTCGGGGCTAGCCAAAAACATTCAGTACTTC,CASTTWSGLAKNIQYF
few,TRBJ1-6,NA,TRBV11-2,TGTGCCAGCAGCTCACCTGGAGATGGTTCGCTTATGAATTCACCCCTCCACTTT,CASSSPGDGSLMNSPLHF
NA,TRBJ2-2,NA,TRBV7-9,TGTGCCAGCAGACCCCCGTTGACCGGGGAGCTGTTTTTT,CASRPPLTGELFF
few,TRBJ2-3,NA,TRBV12-3/TRBV12-4,TGTGCCAGCAGTCTTTCCTACGGACCCCGCCCTAGCACAGATACGCAGTATTTT,CASSLSYGPRPSTDTQYF
NA,TRBJ2-1,NA,TRBV6-1,TGTGCCAGCGAGGGGCCCGGGGAGGCCTATTCCAATGAGCAGTTCTTC,CASEGPGEAYSNEQFF
few,TRBJ1-1,TRBD1,TRBV4-3,TGCGCCAGCAGCCAAGGGGGACAGGGGTTGACTGAGGCTTTCTTT,CASSQGGQGLTEAFF
many,TRBJ1-1,NA,TRBV6-2/TRBV6-3,TGTGCCAGCAGTTACGTCCCCTCGAACACTGAAGCTTTCTTT,CASSYVPSNTEAFF
many,TRBJ2-3,NA,TRBV6-5,TGTGCCAGCAGCTTAGCGGCTAGCACAGATACGCAGTATTTT,CASSLAASTDTQYF
NA,TRBJ2-2,NA,TRBV4-1,TGCGCCAGCAGCCGGGTCCCAGCCGCCGGGGAGCTGTTTTTT,CASSRVPAAGELFF
few,TRBJ1-1,NA,TRBV5-1,TGCGCCAGCAGCTTGGCCGAGGCAGGGGTCACTGAAGCTTTCTTT,CASSLAEAGVTEAFF
many,TRBJ2-7,TRBD1,TRBV7-9,TGTGCCAGCAGCCCCCCTCCGGGACAGGGCAGGGACGAGCAGTACTTC,CASSPPPGQGRDEQYF
NA,TRBJ1-2,NA,TRBV20-1,TGCAGTGCTAGGACCAAAGATGGCTACACCTTC,CSARTKDGYTF
few,TRBJ1-2,NA,TRBV6-1,TGTGCCAGCAGTGAACAGGCGGTCGCCCTCTATGGCTACACCTTC,CASSEQAVALYGYTF
many,TRBJ2-1,NA,TRBV29-1,TGCAGCGTTGCCGACGAGCAGTTCTTC,CSVADEQFF
few,TRBJ2-6,TRBD2,TRBV12-3/TRBV12-4,TGTGCCACCGGGGGGTCTGGGGCCAACGTCCTGACTTTC,CATGGSGANVLTF
many,TRBJ1-6,NA,TRBV4-1,TGCGCCAGCAGCCAAGTGGGAAGAGCGGGATTATCCCTCCACTTT,CASSQVGRAGLSLHF
few,TRBJ1-1,NA,TRBV19,TGTGCCAGTAGTACTACACTTGACCGCATGAACACTGAAGCTTTCTTT,CASSTTLDRMNTEAFF
NA,TRBJ2-5,TRBD2,TRBV6-5,TGTGCCAGCAGTTACACCCTAGCGGGGCAAGAGACCCAGTACTTC,CASSYTLAGQETQYF
few,TRBJ1-5,NA,TRBV7-9,TGTGCCAGCAGCTTAGGAGGGCGGGGATGGGAGCATCAGCCCCAGCATTTT,CASSLGGRGWEHQPQHF
NA,TRBJ1-5,NA,TRBV19,TGTGCCAGTAACTCCGCAGCTTTGAGCAATCAGCCCCAGCATTTT,CASNSAALSNQPQHF
few,TRBJ1-5,NA,TRBV11-2,TGTGCCAGCAGCCCGCCCGGTAGCAATCAGCCCCAGCATTTT,CASSPPGSNQPQHF
many,TRBJ1-4,NA,TRBV4-2,TGTGCCAGCAGCTCGACACAAGGGAATGAAAAACTGTTTTTT,CASSSTQGNEKLFF
NA,TRBJ2-3,NA,TRBV4-3,TGCGCCAGCAGCCAACACGGTCGGGGGGATACGCAGTATTTT,CASSQHGRGDTQYF
NA,TRBJ1-2,NA,TRBV5-1,TGCGCCAGCAGCCCCCGTGCAGTTGCGGCGGGCTACACCTTC,CASSPRAVAAGYTF
few,TRBJ1-2,TRBD1,TRBV14,TGTGCCAGCAGCCAAGGGACAGGGCGTACATATGGCTACACCTTC,CASSQGTGRTYGYTF
few,TRBJ1-6,TRBD1,TRBV5-4,TGTGCCAGCAGCTTGGAGGGGGCTGGTTCACCCCTCCACTTT,CASSLEGAGSPLHF
few,TRBJ2-7,TRBD1,TRBV20-1,TGCAGTGCTTTTTTCGGGACAGGGGACGAGCAGTACTTC,CSAFFGTGDEQYF
NA,TRBJ1-1,TRBD1,TRBV12-3/TRBV12-4,TGTGCCAGCAGACAACGGGACAGTAGGAGCACTGAAGCTTTCTTT,CASRQRDSRSTEAFF
NA,TRBJ2-1,TRBD2,TRBV7-9,TGTGCCAGCAGCTCCAAACTAGCGGGGGATGATGAGCAGTTCTTC,CASSSKLAGDDEQFF
NA,TRBJ2-1,NA,TRBV5-1,TGCGCCAGCAGCTTGGGCGGGGGCCACCAACATTCCTACAATGAGCAGTTCTTC,CASSLGGGHQHSYNEQFF
many,TRBJ2-2,NA,TRBV15,TGTGCCACCAGCAGAGATCTCTATCGGGGCCAAAGGGAGCTGTTTTTT,CATSRDLYRGQRELFF
many,TRBJ1-4,NA,TRBV27,TGTGCCAGCAGTTTGGGACTTGCAACTAATGAAAAACTGTTTTTT,CASSLGLATNEKLFF
many,TRBJ2-3,TRBD2,TRBV5-6,TGTGCCAGCAGCGTAGGGGACTACACGCAGTATTTT,CASSVGDYTQYF
many,TRBJ2-1,TRBD1,TRBV5-5,TGTGCCAGCAGCTTTAGGGACAGCAGCTACAATGAGCAGTTCTTC,CASSFRDSSYNEQFF
few,TRBJ2-5,TRBD2,TRBV5-6,TGTGCCAGCAGCTCCCTTGCGGGGGGGAGGAAGACCCAGTACTTC,CASSSLAGGRKTQYF
many,TRBJ2-3,TRBD2,TRBV6-5,TGTGCCAGCAGTCCACTCCGACTAGCGGGGGGTACAGATACGCAGTATTTT,CASSPLRLAGGTDTQYF
many,TRBJ1-1,TRBD1,TRBV4-1,TGCGCCAGCAGCCAGGCTCACAGGGGGGTGACTGAAGCTTTCTTT,CASSQAHRGVTEAFF